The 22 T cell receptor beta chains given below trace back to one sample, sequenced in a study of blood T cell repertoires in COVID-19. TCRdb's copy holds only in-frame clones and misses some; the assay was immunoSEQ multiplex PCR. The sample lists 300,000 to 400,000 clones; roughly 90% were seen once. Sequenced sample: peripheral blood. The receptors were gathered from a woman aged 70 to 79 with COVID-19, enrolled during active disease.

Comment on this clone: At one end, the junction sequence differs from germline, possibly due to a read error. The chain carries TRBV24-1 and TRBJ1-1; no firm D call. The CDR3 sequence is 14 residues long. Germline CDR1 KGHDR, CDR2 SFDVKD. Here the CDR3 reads CATSSKETPGARGF. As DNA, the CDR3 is TGTGCCACCAGCTCAAAGGAGACCCCCGGAGCTCGTGGGTTT.

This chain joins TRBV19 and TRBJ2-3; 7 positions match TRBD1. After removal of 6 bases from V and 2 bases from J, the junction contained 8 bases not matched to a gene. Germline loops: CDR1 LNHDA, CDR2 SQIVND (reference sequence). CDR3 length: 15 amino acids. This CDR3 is CASRFTGENTDTQYF. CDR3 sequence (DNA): TGTGCCAGTAGATTCACAGGGGAAAACACAGATACGCAGTATTTT.

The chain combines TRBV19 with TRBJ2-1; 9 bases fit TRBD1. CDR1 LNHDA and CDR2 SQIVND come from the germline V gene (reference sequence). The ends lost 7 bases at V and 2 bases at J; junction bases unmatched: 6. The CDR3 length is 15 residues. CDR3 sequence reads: CASTRTGDPYNEQFF. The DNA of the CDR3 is TGTGCCAGTACACGGACAGGGGATCCCTACAATGAGCAGTTCTTC. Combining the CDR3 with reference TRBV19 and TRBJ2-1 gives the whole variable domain DGGITQSPKYLFRKEGQNVTLSCEQNLNHDAMYWYRQDPGQGLRLIYYSQIVNDFQKGDIAEGYSVSREKKESFPLTVTSAQKNPTAFYLCASTRTGDPYNEQFFGPGTRLTVL.

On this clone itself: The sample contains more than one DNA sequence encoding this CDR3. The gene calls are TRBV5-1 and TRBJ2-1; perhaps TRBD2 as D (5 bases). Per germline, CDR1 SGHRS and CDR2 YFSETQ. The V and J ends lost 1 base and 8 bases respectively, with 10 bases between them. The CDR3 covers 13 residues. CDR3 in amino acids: CASSLFTGDEQFF. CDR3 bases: TGCGCCAGCAGCTTGTTTACCGGGGATGAGCAGTTCTTC.

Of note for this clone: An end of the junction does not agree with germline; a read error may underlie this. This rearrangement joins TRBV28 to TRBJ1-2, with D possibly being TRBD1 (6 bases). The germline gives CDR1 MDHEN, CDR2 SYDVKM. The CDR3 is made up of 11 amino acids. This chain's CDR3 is CASSLTHRTDF. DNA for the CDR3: TGTGCCAGCAGCCTAACGCATCGGACAGACTTC.

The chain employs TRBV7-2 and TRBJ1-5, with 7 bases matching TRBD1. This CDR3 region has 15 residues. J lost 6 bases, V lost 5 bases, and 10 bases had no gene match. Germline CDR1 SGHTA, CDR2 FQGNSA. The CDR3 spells CASSLDGQVGQPQHF. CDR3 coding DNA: TGTGCCAGCAGCCTAGACGGACAGGTGGGTCAGCCCCAGCATTTT. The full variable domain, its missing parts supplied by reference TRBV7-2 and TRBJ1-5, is GAGVSQSPSNKVTEKGKDVELRCDPISGHTALYWYRQSLGQGLEFLIYFQGNSAPDKSGLPSDRFSAERTGGSVSTLTIQRTQQEDSAVYLCASSLDGQVGQPQHFGDGTRLSIL.

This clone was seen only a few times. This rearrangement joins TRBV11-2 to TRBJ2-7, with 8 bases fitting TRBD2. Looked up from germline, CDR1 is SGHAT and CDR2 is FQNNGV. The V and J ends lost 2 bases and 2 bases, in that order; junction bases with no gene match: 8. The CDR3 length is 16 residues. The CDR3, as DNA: TGTGCCAGCAGCTTAACTAGCGGCTACCAAACCTACGAGCAGTACTTC. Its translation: CASSLTSGYQTYEQYF.

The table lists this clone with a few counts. This CDR3 reads CASRDPTAGETQYF. The CDR3 nucleotides are TGTGCCAGCAGGGACCCGACAGCGGGAGAGACCCAGTACTTC. J is TRBJ2-5 and V is TRBV2; tentatively, D is TRBD2 (6 bases). The V end lost 6 bases, the J end lost 4 bases, and 15 bases lay between the germline ends. CDR3 length: 14 amino acids. CDR1 is SNHLY, CDR2 FYNNEI, per germline.

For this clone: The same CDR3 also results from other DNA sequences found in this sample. Here the CDR3 reads CASSYELNQPQHF. CDR3 nucleotides: TGTGCCAGCAGTTACGAGCTAAATCAGCCCCAGCATTTT. The chain carries TRBV6-5 and TRBJ1-5, with D hard to call. With 2 bases removed from V and 4 bases from J, the gap between germline ends came to 6 bases. Looked up from germline, CDR1 is MNHEY and CDR2 is SVGAGI. The CDR3 sequence is 13 residues long.

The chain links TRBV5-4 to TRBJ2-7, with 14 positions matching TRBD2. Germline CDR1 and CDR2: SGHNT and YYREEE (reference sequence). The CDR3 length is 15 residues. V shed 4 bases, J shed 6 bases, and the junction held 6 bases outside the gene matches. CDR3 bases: TGTGCCAGCAGCACAACCGGGACTAGCGGGGGCGAGCAGTACTTC. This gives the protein CASSTTGTSGGEQYF.

Written as DNA, the CDR3 is TGTGCCAGCAGCCCCCCGACAGGGGATTCTGAAGCTTTCTTT. Its translation: CASSPPTGDSEAFF. The rearrangement uses TRBV6-5 and TRBJ1-1; 8 positions match TRBD1. Germline CDR1 and CDR2: MNHEY and SVGAGI. CDR3 length equals 14 residues. Trimming took 6 bases from V and 6 from J; bases not matched to a gene: 9.

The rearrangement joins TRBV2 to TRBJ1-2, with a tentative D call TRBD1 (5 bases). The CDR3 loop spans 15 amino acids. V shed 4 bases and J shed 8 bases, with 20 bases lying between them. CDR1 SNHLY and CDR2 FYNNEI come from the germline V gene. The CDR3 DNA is TGTGCCAGCAGTGTGGGGGGAGGAGGGGACGTCGGCTACACCTTC. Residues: CASSVGGGGDVGYTF.

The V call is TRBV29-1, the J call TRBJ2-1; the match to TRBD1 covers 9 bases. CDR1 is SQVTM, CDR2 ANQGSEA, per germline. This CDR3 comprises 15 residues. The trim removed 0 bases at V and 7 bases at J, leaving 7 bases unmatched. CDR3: CSVEDPTGGVNEQFF. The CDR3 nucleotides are TGCAGCGTTGAAGACCCGACAGGGGGAGTAAATGAGCAGTTCTTC.

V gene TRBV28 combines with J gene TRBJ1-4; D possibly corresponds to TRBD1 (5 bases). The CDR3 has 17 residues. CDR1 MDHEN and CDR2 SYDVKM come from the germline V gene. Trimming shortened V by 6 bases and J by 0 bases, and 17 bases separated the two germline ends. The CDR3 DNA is TGTGCCAGCAGCCCTTACCCGGGAGGGGCAACTAATGAAAAACTGTTTTTT. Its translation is CASSPYPGGATNEKLFF.

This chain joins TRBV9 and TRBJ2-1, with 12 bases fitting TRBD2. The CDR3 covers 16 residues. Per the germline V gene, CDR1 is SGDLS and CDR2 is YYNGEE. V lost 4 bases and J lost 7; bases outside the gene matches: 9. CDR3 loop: CASSPLAGGWLNEQFF. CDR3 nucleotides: TGTGCCAGCAGCCCCCTAGCGGGGGGGTGGTTGAATGAGCAGTTCTTC. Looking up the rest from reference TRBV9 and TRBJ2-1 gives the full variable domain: DSGVTQTPKHLITATGQRVTLRCSPRSGDLSVYWYQQSLDQGLQFLIQYYNGEERAKGNILERFSAQQFPDLHSELNLSSLELGDSALYFCASSPLAGGWLNEQFFGPGTRLTVL.

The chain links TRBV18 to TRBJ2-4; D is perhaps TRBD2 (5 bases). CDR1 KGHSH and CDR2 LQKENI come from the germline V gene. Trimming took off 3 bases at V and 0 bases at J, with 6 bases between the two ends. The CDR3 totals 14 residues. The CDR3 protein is CASSPRVAKNIQYF. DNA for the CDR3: TGTGCCAGCTCACCGAGGGTAGCCAAAAACATTCAGTACTTC.

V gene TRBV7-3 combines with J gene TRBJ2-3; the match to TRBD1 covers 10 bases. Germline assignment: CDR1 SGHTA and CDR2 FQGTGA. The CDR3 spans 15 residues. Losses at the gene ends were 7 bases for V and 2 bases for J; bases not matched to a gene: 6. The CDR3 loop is CASTTGQGPTDTQYF. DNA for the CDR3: TGTGCCAGCACTACGGGACAGGGGCCCACAGATACGCAGTATTTT.

CDR3 loop: CASSPREGYGYTF. As DNA, the CDR3 is TGTGCCAGCAGCCCCAGGGAGGGCTATGGCTACACCTTC. The V and J genes are TRBV7-2 and TRBJ1-2; D possibly corresponds to TRBD1 (5 bases). Deletions cut 5 bases from V and 4 bases from J, with 11 bases between. The CDR3 is 13 amino acids. Germline CDR1 is SGHTA and CDR2 is FQGNSA.

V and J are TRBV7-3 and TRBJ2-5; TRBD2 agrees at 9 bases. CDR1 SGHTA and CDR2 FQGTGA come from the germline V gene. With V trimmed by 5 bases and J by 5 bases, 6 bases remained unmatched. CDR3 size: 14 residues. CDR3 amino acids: CASSPTSGSETQYF. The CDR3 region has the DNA TGTGCCAGCAGCCCGACTAGCGGATCGGAGACCCAGTACTTC.

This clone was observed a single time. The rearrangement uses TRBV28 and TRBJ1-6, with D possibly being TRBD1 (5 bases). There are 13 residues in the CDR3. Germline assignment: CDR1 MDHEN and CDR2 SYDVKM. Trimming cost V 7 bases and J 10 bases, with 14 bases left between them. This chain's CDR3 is CASTTVIRSPLHF. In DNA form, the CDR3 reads TGTGCCAGCACGACAGTTATAAGATCACCCCTCCACTTT. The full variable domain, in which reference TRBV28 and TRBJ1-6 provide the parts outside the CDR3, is DVKVTQSSRYLVKRTGEKVFLECVQDMDHENMFWYRQDPGLGLRLIYFSYDVKMKEKGDIPEGYSVSREKKERFSLILESASTNQTSMYLCASTTVIRSPLHFGNGTRLTVT.

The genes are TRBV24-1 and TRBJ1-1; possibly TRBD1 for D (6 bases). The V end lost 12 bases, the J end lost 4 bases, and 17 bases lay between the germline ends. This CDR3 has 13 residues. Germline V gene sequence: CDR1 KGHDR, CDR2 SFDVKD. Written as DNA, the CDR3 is TGTGCCGCAAAAACCGGGACATCCACTGAAGCTTTCTTT. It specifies CAAKTGTSTEAFF.

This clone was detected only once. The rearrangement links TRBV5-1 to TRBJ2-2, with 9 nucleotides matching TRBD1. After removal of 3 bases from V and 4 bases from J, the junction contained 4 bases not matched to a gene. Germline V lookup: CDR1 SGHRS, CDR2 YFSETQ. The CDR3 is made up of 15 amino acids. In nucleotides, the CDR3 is TGCGCCAGCAGCTGGGGACAGGGCGGCACCGGGGAGCTGTTTTTT. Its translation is CASSWGQGGTGELFF.